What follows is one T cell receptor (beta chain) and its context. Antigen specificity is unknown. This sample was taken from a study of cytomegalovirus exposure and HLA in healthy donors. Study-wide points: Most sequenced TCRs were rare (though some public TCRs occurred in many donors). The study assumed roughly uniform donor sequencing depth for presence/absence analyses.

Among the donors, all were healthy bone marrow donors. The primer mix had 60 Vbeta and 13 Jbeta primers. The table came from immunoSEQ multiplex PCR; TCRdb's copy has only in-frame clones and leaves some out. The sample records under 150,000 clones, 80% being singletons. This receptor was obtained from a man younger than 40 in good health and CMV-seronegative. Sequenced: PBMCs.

Written as DNA, the CDR3 is TGCGCCAGCAGCCAAGGGGGTTCGGGGTCCATTGATCAGCCCCAGCATTTT. This codes for CASSQGGSGSIDQPQHF. The rearrangement uses TRBV4-1 and TRBJ1-5; D ambiguous. Germline-derived CDR1 and CDR2 are MGHRA and YSYEKL. The CDR3 covers 17 residues. V lost 1 base and J lost 5, with 18 bases in between.